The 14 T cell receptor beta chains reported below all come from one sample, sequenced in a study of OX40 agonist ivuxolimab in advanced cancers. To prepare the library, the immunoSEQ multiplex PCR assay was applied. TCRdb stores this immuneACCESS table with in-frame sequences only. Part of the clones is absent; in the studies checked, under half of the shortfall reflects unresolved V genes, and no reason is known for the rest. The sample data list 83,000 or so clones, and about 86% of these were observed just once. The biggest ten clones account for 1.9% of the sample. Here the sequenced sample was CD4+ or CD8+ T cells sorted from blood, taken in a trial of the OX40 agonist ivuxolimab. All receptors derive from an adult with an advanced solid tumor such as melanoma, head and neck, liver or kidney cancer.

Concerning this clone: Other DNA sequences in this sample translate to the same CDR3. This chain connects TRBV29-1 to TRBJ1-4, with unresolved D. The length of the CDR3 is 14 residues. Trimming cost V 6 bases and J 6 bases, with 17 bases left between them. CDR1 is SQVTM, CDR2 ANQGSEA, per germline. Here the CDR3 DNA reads TGCAGCGTGTTACGAGGGTTTGGGGATGAAAAACTGTTTTTT. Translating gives CSVLRGFGDEKLFF.

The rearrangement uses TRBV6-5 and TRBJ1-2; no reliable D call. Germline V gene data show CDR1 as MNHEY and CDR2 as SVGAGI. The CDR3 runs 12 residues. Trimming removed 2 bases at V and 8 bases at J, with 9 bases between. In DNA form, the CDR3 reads TGTGCCAGCAGTTACGGGATGTCCGGCTACACCTTC. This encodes CASSYGMSGYTF.

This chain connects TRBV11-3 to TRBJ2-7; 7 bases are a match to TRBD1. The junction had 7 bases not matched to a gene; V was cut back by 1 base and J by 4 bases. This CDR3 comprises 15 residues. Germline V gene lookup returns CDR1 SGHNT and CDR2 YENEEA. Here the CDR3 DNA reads TGTGCCAGCAGCTTAGTCCGCGACAGGGAGTACGAGCAGTACTTC. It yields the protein CASSLVRDREYEQYF.

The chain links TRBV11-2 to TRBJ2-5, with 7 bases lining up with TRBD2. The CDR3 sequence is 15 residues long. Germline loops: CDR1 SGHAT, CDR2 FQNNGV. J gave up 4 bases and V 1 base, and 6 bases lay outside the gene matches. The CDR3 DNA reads TGTGCCAGCAGCTTAGCAGGCGGGAGTGGAGAGACCCAGTACTTC. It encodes CASSLAGGSGETQYF.

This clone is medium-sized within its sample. CDR3 region: CASSPQGKNTEAFF. Written as DNA, the CDR3 is TGTGCCAGCAGCCCCCAGGGGAAGAACACTGAAGCTTTCTTT. This sequence joins TRBV9 and TRBJ1-1; tentative D call: TRBD1 (6 bases). The CDR3 length is 14 residues. The ends were cut back, 4 bases at V and 1 base at J, with 11 bases in the middle. Germline CDR1 and CDR2: SGDLS and YYNGEE.

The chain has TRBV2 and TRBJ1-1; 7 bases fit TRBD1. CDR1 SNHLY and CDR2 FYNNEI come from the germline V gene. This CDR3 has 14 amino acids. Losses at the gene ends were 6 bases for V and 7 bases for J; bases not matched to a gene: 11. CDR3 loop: CASRKGMTGIEAFF. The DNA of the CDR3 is TGTGCCAGCAGGAAGGGGATGACAGGGATTGAAGCTTTCTTT.

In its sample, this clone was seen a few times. CDR3 sequence (DNA): TGTGCCAGCAGTTACTCTGGGGGGAGCAATCAGCCCCAGCATTTT. Amino acid sequence: CASSYSGGSNQPQHF. The chain combines TRBV6-6 with TRBJ1-5, with D perhaps TRBD1 (5 bases). The length of the CDR3 is 15 residues. Trimming removed 0 bases from V and 1 base from J, with 7 bases in between. The germline CDR1 and CDR2 sequences are MNHNY and SVGAGI (reference sequence).

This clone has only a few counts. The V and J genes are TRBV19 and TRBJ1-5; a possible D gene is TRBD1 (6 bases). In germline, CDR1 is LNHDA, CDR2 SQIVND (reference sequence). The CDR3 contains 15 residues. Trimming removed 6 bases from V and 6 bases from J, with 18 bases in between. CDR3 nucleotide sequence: TGTGCCAGTAGCGACTACAGGGATTGGTCTCAGCCCCAGCATTTT. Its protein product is CASSDYRDWSQPQHF. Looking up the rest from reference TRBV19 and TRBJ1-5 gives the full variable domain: DGGITQSPKYLFRKEGQNVTLSCEQNLNHDAMYWYRQDPGQGLRLIYYSQIVNDFQKGDIAEGYSVSREKKESFPLTVTSAQKNPTAFYLCASSDYRDWSQPQHFGDGTRLSIL.

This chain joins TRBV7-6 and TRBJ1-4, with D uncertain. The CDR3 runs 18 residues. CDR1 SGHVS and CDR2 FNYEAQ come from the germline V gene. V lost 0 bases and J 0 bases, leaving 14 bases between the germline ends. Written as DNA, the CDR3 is TGTGCCAGCAGCTTAGCGCGTCGGTTTTTTGCAACTAATGAAAAACTGTTTTTT. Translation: CASSLARRFFATNEKLFF.

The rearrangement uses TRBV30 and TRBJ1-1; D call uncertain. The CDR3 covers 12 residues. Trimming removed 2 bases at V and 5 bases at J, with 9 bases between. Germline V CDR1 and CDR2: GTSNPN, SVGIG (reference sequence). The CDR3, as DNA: TGTGCCTGGAGTTGGACGGGAACTGAAGCTTTCTTT. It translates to CAWSWTGTEAFF.

The CDR3 region is CASSEQIRSGNTIYF. The CDR3 DNA sequence: TGTGCCAGCAGTGAACAGATCAGGTCCGGAAACACCATATATTTT. The chain links TRBV2 to TRBJ1-3, with D hard to call. Germline assignment: CDR1 SNHLY and CDR2 FYNNEI. The germline V and J ends were trimmed by 2 bases and 4 bases, with 12 bases remaining between them. The CDR3 extends over 15 amino acids. Drawing the rest from reference TRBV2 and TRBJ1-3, the complete variable domain is EPEVTQTPSHQVTQMGQEVILRCVPISNHLYFYWYRQILGQKVEFLVSFYNNEISEKSEIFDDQFSVERPDGSNFTLKIRSTKLEDSAMYFCASSEQIRSGNTIYFGEGSWLTVV.

As DNA, the CDR3 is TGCGCCAGCAGCTTGGTGACAGGGGGGTTGGAGACCCAGTACTTC. Protein product: CASSLVTGGLETQYF. The chain carries TRBV5-1 and TRBJ2-5, with TRBD1 matching 9 bases. CDR3 length: 15 residues. V lost 0 bases, J lost 5 bases, and 5 bases stayed unmatched. Germline CDR1 SGHRS, CDR2 YFSETQ.

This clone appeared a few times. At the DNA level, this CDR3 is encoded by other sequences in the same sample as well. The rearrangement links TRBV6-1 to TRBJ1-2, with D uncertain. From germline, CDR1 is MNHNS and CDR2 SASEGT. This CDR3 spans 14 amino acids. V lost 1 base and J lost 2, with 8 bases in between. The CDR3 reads CASSEVVGNYGYTF. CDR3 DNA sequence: TGTGCCAGCAGTGAAGTTGTCGGAAACTATGGCTACACCTTC.

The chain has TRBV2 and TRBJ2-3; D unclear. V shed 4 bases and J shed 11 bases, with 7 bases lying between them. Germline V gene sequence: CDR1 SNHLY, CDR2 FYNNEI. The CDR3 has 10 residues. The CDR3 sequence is CASSGGMQYF. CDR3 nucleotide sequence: TGTGCCAGCAGTGGGGGAATGCAGTATTTT.